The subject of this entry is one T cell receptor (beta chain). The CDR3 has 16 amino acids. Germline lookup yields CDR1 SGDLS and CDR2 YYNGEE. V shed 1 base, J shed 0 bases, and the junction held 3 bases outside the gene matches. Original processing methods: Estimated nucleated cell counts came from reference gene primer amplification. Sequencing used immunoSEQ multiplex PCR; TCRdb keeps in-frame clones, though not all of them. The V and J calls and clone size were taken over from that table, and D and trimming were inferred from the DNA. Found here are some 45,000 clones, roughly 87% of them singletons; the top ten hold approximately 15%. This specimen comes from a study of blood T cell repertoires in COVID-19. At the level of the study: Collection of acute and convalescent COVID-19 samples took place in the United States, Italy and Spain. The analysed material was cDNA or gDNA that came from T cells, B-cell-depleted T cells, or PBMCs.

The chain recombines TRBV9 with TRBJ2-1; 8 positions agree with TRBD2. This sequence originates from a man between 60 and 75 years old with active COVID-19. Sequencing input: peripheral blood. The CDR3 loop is CASSVLAGSSYNEQFF. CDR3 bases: TGTGCCAGCAGCGTACTAGCGGGTAGCTCCTACAATGAGCAGTTCTTC.